This TCR beta chain was sequenced during a study of T cells in Graves' hyperthyroidism and ophthalmopathy. Turning to the study itself: It was at initial diagnosis, before any treatment, that peripheral blood was collected.

This clonotype showed up many times. Its antigen is still unknown. Amplification of TCR beta CDR3 regions was performed using RNA transcripts as template. The study used the HTBI primer set for a first-round RT-PCR of the TCR CDR3. From the multiplex PCR reads, TCRdb called clonotypes with MiXCR, one entry per CDR3 protein. The sample carries about 180,000 distinct CDR3 sequences, 15% to 20% recorded once. Overall study results and limits: A 13 V-J signature model discriminated ophthalmopathy versus stable hyperthyroidism.

When ophthalmopathy did not progress within 18 months, Graves' hyperthyroidism was considered stable. Each 10 ml fresh peripheral blood draw supplied the PBMCs. The sequence was obtained from a woman in her fifties or sixties with Graves' hyperthyroidism. Sequencing input: blood.

In DNA, the CDR3 is TGTGCCAGTAGTATTGAGGCTAGTAATGATGAGCAGTTCTTC. This codes for CASSIEASNDEQFF. The genes are TRBV19 and TRBJ2-1; D unresolved. V gave up 3 bases and J gave up 8 bases, with 14 bases separating them. The length of the CDR3 is 14 residues. Germline V lookup: CDR1 LNHDA, CDR2 SQIVND (reference sequence).